The present TCR beta chain was sequenced within a study of response to subunit inactivated influenza vaccine. Germline loops: CDR1 DFQATT, CDR2 SNEGSKA (reference sequence). Trimming cost V 1 base and J 11 bases; bases outside gene matches: 4. This CDR3 is 11 amino acids long. Findings and caveats of the study: Each seasonal influenza vaccination, the authors suggested, recruits few new T cells.

MiXCR, applied by TCRdb to the RT-PCR reads, yields one record per CDR3 protein. This table holds approximately 700,000 distinct CDR3 sequences, 14% found once. This clonotype was seen a handful of times. Its specificity is not known. The chain couples TRBV20-1 to TRBJ1-2; TRBD1 matches at 7 bases. This receptor was identified in a man aged 50-59 years who received an inactivated influenza vaccine. The specimen comprised PBMCs from blood, sampled approximately 15 days before vaccination. The CDR3 reads CSARGTGDYTF. The CDR3 bases are TGCAGTGCTAGAGGGACAGGCGATTACACCTTC.